Below, 5 T cell receptor beta chains from the same sample are listed, as sequenced in a study of cytomegalovirus exposure and HLA in healthy donors. PCR primers comprised 60 Vbeta and 13 Jbeta primers. The table came from immunoSEQ multiplex PCR; TCRdb's copy has only in-frame clones and leaves some out. The sample has about 300,000 clones; 86% are singletons. What was sequenced was PBMCs. Receptor source: a man aged 35 to 55 in good health and CMV-seropositive.

The rearrangement uses TRBV18 and TRBJ2-1; 10 bases map to TRBD2. This CDR3 has 14 residues. Looked up from germline, CDR1 is KGHSH and CDR2 is LQKENI. V trimming: 8 bases; J trimming: 7 bases; junction bases outside the gene matches: 8. In DNA form, the CDR3 reads TGTGCCAGCAGACAGCGGGAGGGCGAGAATGAGCAGTTCTTC. Translation: CASRQREGENEQFF. The full variable domain, its missing parts supplied by reference TRBV18 and TRBJ2-1, is NAGVMQNPRHLVRRRGQEARLRCSPMKGHSHVYWYRQLPEEGLKFMVYLQKENIIDESGMPKERFSAEFPKEGPSILRIQQVVRGDSAAYFCASRQREGENEQFFGPGTRLTVL.

The count of this clone is one. J is TRBJ2-2 and V is TRBV7-3, with 11 bases identical to TRBD2. V was clipped by 5 bases and J by 6 bases; unmatched bases: 8. CDR3 length: 16 residues. Germline assignment: CDR1 SGHTA and CDR2 FQGTGA. As DNA, the CDR3 is TGTGCCAGCAGCCTCTTAGCGGGAGGGGGGGCCGGGGAGCTGTTTTTT. Its protein is CASSLLAGGGAGELFF.

The rearrangement links TRBV14 to TRBJ2-2; D is perhaps TRBD2 (5 bases). V lost 0 bases to trimming and J lost 4 bases, with 15 bases between them. The CDR3 has 17 residues. CDR1 is SGHDN and CDR2 is FVKESK in the germline V gene. CDR3 region: CASSQDLLAGLTGELFF. The DNA of the CDR3 is TGTGCCAGCAGCCAAGATCTTCTAGCAGGCCTCACCGGGGAGCTGTTTTTT. The whole variable domain, remainder taken from reference TRBV14 and TRBJ2-2, is EAGVTQFPSHSVIEKGQTVTLRCDPISGHDNLYWYRRVMGKEIKFLLHFVKESKQDESGMPNNRFLAERTGGTYSTLKVQPAELEDSGVYFCASSQDLLAGLTGELFFGEGSRLTVL.

This clone was seen a few times. This chain uses TRBV27 with TRBJ2-7; 12 bases are a match to TRBD2. CDR1 is MNHEY, CDR2 SMNVEV, per germline (reference sequence). J was trimmed by 4 bases and V by 6 bases; bases with no gene match: 1. The CDR3 contains 13 residues. CDR3: CASRLAGGYEQYF. The CDR3 bases are TGTGCCAGCAGGCTAGCGGGAGGGTACGAGCAGTACTTC.

The rearrangement uses TRBV25-1 and TRBJ2-7; 9 bases align to TRBD1. CDR3 length equals 12 residues. Germline lookup yields CDR1 MGHDK and CDR2 SYGVNS. The CDR3 is CASGQGGYEQYF. DNA for the CDR3: TGTGCTTCGGGACAGGGTGGCTACGAGCAGTACTTC.